This note documents a single T cell receptor (beta chain) sequence. The antigen is undetermined. The source of the sample is a study of T cells in narcolepsy. The study, taken as a whole, reports: Reportedly, autoreactive clonotypes were serially detected in patients' blood but not controls'.

The protocol was immunoSEQ multiplex PCR, while the TCRdb copy is restricted to in-frame clones and leaves out a portion. The sample contains tens of thousands of clones, approximately 84% of which appear only once. V shed 4 bases and J shed 6 bases, with 14 bases lying between them. This CDR3 contains 14 residues. Germline V gives CDR1 SGHKS, CDR2 YYEKEE (reference sequence). The V call is TRBV5-5, the J call TRBJ1-5, with D hard to call. The clonotype was recovered from a human donor with narcolepsy. Source material: CD45RA- memory CD4+ T cells from PBMCs. The CDR3 bases are TGTGCCAGCAGCGTCGACCCAAGGAGTCAGCCCCAGCATTTT. It translates to CASSVDPRSQPQHF.